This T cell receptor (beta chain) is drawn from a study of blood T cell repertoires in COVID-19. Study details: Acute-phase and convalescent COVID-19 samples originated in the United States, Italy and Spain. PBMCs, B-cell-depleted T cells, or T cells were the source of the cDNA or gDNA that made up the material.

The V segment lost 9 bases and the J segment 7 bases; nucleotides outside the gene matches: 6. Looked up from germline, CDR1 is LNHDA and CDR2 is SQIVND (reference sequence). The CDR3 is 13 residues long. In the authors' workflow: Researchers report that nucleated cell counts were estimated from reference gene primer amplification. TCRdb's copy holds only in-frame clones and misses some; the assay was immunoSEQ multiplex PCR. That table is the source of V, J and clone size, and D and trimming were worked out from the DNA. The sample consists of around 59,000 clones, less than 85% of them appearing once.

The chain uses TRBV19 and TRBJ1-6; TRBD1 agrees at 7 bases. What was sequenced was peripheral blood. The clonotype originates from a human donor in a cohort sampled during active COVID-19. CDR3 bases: TGTGCCAGCCAGGGGGTACGAAATTCACCCCTCCACTTT. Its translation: CASQGVRNSPLHF.